The clone carrying this T cell receptor beta chain has more than one count but fewer than ten. Antigen: not known. The data stem from a study of cytomegalovirus exposure and HLA in healthy donors. Across the study: Earlier, almost 120 million unique TCR beta sequences were recovered from roughly 170 million T cells by an analysis. Early released data had tens of millions of unique TCRs, all coming from HLA-typed donors.

General observations from the study: Across donors, most TCRs were seen rarely, yet some public ones were widespread.

Germline values: CDR1 MDHEN, CDR2 SYDVKM. V gave up 6 bases and J gave up 11 bases, with 13 bases separating them. The CDR3 extends over 12 amino acids. The PCR had 60 Vbeta and 13 Jbeta primers. Some clones are missing from TCRdb's copy, which holds only in-frame ones; the method was immunoSEQ multiplex PCR. Here the sample spans approximately 130,000 clones, 75% being singletons. The sequence came from a young man in good health and CMV-seronegative. Input material: PBMCs. V and J are TRBV28 and TRBJ1-4, with D uncertain. Written as DNA, the CDR3 is TGTGCCAGCAGGGGTTGGGAGGCGAAACTGTTTTTT. Translated: CASRGWEAKLFF.